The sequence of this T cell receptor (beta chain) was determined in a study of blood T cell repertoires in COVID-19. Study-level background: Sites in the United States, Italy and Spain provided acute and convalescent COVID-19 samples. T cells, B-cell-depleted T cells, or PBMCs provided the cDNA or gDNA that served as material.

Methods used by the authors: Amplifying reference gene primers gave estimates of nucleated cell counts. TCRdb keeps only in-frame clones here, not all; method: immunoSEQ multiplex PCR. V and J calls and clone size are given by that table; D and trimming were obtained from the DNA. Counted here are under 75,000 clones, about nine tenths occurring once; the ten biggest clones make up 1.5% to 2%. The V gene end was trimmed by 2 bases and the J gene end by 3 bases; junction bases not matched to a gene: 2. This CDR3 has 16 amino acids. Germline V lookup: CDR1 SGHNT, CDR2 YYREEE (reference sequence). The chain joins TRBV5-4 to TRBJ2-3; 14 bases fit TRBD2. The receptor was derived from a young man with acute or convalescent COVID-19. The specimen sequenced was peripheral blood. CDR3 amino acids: CASSFRLAGGTDTQYF. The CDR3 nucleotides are TGTGCCAGCAGCTTCCGACTAGCGGGAGGGACAGATACGCAGTATTTT.